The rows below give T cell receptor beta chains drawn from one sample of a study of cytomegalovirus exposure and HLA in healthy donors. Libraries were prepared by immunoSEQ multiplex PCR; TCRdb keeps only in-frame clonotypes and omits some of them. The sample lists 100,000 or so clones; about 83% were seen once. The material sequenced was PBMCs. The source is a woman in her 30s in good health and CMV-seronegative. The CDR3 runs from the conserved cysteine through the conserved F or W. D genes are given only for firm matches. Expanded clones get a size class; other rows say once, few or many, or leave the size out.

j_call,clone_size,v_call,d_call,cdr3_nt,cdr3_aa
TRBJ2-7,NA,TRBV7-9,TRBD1,TGTGCCAGCAGCTCCCGGGACAGGGCCTCCTACGAGCAGTACTTC,CASSSRDRASYEQYF
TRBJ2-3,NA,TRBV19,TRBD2,TGTGCCAGTAGTATTAGACTAGCGGATACGCAGTATTTT,CASSIRLADTQYF
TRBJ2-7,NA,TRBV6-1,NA,TGTGCCAGCTCGGACATAGCCTACGAGCAGTACTTC,CASSDIAYEQYF
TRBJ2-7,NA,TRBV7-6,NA,TGTGCCAGCAGCTTAAGCCACCTCTCCTACGAGCAGTACTTC,CASSLSHLSYEQYF
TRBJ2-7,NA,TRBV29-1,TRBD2,TGCAGCGTTGATAGACTAGCGGGGTACGAGCAGTACTTC,CSVDRLAGYEQYF
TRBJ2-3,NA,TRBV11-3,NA,TGTGCCAGCAGCTTAGGATTTTCAGAAGATACGCAGTATTTT,CASSLGFSEDTQYF
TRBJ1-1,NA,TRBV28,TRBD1,TGTGCCAGCAGCCAACGCTCTCAGGGGGAGACTGAAGCTTTCTTT,CASSQRSQGETEAFF
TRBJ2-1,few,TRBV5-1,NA,TGCGCCAGCAGCTTCATCCCAGGGATCAATGAGCAGTTCTTC,CASSFIPGINEQFF
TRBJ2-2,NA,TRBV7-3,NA,TGTGCCAGCAGCTACGACAGGCTCACCGGGGAGCTGTTTTTT,CASSYDRLTGELFF
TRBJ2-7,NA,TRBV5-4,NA,TGTGCCAGCAGCTTCGGGTACGAGCAGTACTTC,CASSFGYEQYF
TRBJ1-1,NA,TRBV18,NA,TGTGCCAGCTCAAACGGGGGGAGAGCTGAAGCTTTCTTT,CASSNGGRAEAFF
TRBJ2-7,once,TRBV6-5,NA,TGTGCCAGCAGTTACTCCCGACAGTCGCCCGCCGGGCAGTACTTC,CASSYSRQSPAGQYF
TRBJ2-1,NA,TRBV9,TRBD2,TGTGCCAGCAGCGTATATGACGGGGGGGACAATGAGCAGTTCTTC,CASSVYDGGDNEQFF
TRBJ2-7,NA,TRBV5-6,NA,TGTGCCAGCAGCTTGGCAGGCGGAGGGCCGTACGAGCAGTACTTC,CASSLAGGGPYEQYF
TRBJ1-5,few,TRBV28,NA,TGTGCCAGCAGGACAGGTAATCAGCCCCAGCATTTT,CASRTGNQPQHF
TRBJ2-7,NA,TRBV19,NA,TGTGCCAGTAGCCCTGACGCGGGGCTTTACGAGCAGTACTTC,CASSPDAGLYEQYF
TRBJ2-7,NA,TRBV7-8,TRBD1,TGTGCCAGCAGCTTAGACAAAAGGAGACAGGGTTCTGGGCCCTACGAGCAGTACTTC,CASSLDKRRQGSGPYEQYF
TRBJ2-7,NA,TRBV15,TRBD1,TGTGCCACCAGCGGAGCCGGGACAGGGCGTGACGAGCAGTACTTC,CATSGAGTGRDEQYF
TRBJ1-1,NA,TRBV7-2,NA,TGTGCCAGCAGCTTTTTAGGGGCTGAAGCTTTCTTT,CASSFLGAEAFF
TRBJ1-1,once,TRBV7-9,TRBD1,TGTGCCAGTGCGACAGGGGTAGGGAACACTGAAGCTTTCTTT,CASATGVGNTEAFF
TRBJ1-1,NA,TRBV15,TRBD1,TGTGCCACCAGCAGAGCCCAGGGGGGCCCAAACACTGAAGCTTTCTTT,CATSRAQGGPNTEAFF
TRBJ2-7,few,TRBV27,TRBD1,TGTGCCAGCAGAGATTACAGGGGCCGCTCCTACGAGCAGTACTTC,CASRDYRGRSYEQYF
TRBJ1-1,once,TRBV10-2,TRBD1,TGCGCCAGCAGGGGAACAGGGGTAGAAGCTTTCTTT,CASRGTGVEAFF
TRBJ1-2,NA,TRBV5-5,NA,TGTGCCAGCAGCTTGGAGCAGGGGCCCTATGGCTACACCTTC,CASSLEQGPYGYTF
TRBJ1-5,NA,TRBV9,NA,TGTGCCAGCAGCGTAGGAATGGCCGTCCGGGATAGCAATCAGCCCCAGCATTTT,CASSVGMAVRDSNQPQHF
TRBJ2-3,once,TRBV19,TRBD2,TGTGCCAGTAGTATTGAACTAGCGGCAGATACGCAGTATTTT,CASSIELAADTQYF
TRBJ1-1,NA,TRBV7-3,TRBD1,TGTGCCAGCAGCTTGGCCCCGACAGGGTTTGGCACTGAAGCTTTCTTT,CASSLAPTGFGTEAFF
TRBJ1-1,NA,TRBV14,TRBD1,TGTGCCAGCAGCTTGTATCAGGGGGCAGCAGGCGCTTTCTTT,CASSLYQGAAGAFF
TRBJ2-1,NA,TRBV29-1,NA,TGCAGCGTGGCGACTGCTTACAATGAGCAGTTCTTC,CSVATAYNEQFF
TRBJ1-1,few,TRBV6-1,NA,TGTGCCAGCAGACTCAAGAACACTGAAGCTTTCTTT,CASRLKNTEAFF
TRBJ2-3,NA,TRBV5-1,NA,TGCGCCAGCAGCTTGAGAGGGAACACAGATACGCAGTATTTT,CASSLRGNTDTQYF
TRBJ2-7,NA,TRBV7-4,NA,TGTGCCAGCAGCTTAGCCAGGGTGGGATACGAGCAGTACTTC,CASSLARVGYEQYF
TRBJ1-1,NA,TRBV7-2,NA,TGTGCCAGCAGCCTAATGCCCTTGAACACTGAAGCTTTCTTT,CASSLMPLNTEAFF
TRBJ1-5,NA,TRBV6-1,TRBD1,TGTGCCAGCAGTGTAGGACAGGGGGCTCAGCCCCAGCATTTT,CASSVGQGAQPQHF
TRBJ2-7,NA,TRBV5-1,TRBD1,TGCGCCAGCAGAACAGGGGGCGGCTACGAGCAGTACTTC,CASRTGGGYEQYF
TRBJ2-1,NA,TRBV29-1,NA,TGCAGCGTTGGTCTGGGCGGGTTGAACAATGAGCAGTTCTTC,CSVGLGGLNNEQFF
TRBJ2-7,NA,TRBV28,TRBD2,TGTGCCAGCAGTTTAAGGCAGACTAGCGGGAGGGTCGAGCAGTACTTC,CASSLRQTSGRVEQYF
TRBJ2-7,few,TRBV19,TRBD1,TGTGCCAGTAGTCCGGGGACAGGTTCTTACTACGAGCAGTACTTC,CASSPGTGSYYEQYF
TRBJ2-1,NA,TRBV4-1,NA,TGCGCCAGCAGCCAAGACAGGGGAACCTACAATGAGCAGTTCTTC,CASSQDRGTYNEQFF
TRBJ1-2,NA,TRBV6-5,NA,TGTGCCAGCTGGGGGGGAGGGCTCCGGGGCTACACCTTC,CASWGGGLRGYTF
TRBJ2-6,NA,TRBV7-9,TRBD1,TGTGCCGTCGGACAGGGGGCTAATTCTGGGGCCAACGTCCTGACTTTC,CAVGQGANSGANVLTF